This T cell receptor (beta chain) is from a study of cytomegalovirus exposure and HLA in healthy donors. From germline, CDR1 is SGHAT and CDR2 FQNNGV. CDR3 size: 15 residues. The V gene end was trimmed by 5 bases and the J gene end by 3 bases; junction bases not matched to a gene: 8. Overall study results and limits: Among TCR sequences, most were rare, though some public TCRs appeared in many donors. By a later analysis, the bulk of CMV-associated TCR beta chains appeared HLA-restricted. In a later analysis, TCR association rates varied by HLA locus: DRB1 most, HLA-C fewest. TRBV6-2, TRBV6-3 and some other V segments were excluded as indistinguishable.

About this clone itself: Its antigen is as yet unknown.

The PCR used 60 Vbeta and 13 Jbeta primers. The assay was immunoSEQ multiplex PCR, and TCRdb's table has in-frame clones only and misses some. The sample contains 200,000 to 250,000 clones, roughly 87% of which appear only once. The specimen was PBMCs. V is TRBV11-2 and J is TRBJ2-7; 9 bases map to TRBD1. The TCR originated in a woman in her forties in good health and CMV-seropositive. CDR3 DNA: TGTGCCAGCAGCCCCCTTTGGGGACAGGGCTACGAGCAGTACTTC. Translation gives CASSPLWGQGYEQYF.